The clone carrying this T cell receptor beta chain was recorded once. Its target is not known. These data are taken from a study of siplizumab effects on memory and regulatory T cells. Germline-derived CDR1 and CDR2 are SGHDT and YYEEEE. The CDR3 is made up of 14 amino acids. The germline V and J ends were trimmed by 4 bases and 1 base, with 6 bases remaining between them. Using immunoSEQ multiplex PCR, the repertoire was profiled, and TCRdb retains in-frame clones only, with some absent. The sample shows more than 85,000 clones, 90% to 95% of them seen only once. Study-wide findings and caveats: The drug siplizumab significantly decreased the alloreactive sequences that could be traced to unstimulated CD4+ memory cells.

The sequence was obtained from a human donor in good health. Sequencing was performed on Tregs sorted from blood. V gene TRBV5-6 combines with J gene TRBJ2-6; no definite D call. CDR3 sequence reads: CASSDPSGANVLTF. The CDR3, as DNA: TGTGCCAGCAGCGACCCGTCTGGGGCCAACGTCCTGACTTTC.